The 20 T cell receptor beta chains presented below share a single source sample, sequenced in a study of cytomegalovirus exposure and HLA in healthy donors. Use of 60 Vbeta and 13 Jbeta primers characterized the PCR. TCRdb's table, derived via immunoSEQ multiplex PCR, lists solely in-frame clones and lacks some. The table lists 65,000 to 85,000 clones, about 76% of them singletons, with roughly 12% in the top ten. What was sequenced was PBMCs. These receptors came from a male donor in good health and CMV-seropositive.

The chain links TRBV2 to TRBJ2-7; possibly TRBD1 for D (6 bases). The CDR3 contains 12 residues. Germline lookup yields CDR1 SNHLY and CDR2 FYNNEI. Trimming left V 8 bases short and J 0 bases short, with 8 bases between. CDR3 DNA sequence: TGTGCCAGCCTGGACAGCTCCTACGAGCAGTACTTC. Translation gives CASLDSSYEQYF.

The rearrangement joins TRBV18 to TRBJ1-1; TRBD1 aligns across 7 bases. Germline loops: CDR1 KGHSH, CDR2 LQKENI. The CDR3 totals 15 residues. V shed 2 bases and J 4 bases; nucleotides not matched to a gene: 7. The CDR3 sequence is CASSPYKGAVTEAFF. The CDR3 DNA reads as TGTGCCAGCTCACCATATAAGGGGGCGGTCACTGAAGCTTTCTTT.

In the case of this clone: At one boundary the junction diverges from the germline segment, which might be a read error. Other DNA sequences in the sample encode the same CDR3. The V gene is TRBV9, the J gene TRBJ2-2; D gene ambiguous. Germline V gene sequence: CDR1 SGDLS, CDR2 YYNGEE. The CDR3 loop spans 13 amino acids. The CDR3 is CASSVDGLGELFF. Here the CDR3 DNA reads TGCGCCAGCAGCGTAGACGGGTTAGGGGAGCTGTTTTTT.

The CDR3 DNA reads as TGCGCCAGCAGCTCGAGTCAAGAGACCCAGTACTTC. Protein: CASSSSQETQYF. The V and J genes are TRBV5-1 and TRBJ2-5; no clear D gene. The V and J ends lost 3 bases and 2 bases respectively, with 5 bases between them. The CDR3 has 12 amino acids. The germline V gene has CDR1 SGHRS and CDR2 YFSETQ.

The chain combines TRBV21-1 with TRBJ2-7; TRBD2 is the table's D call and was not checked against the DNA. TRBV21-1 is described as a pseudogene. The CDR3 is made up of 14 amino acids. CDR3 loop: CASSAKRGSYEQYF. CDR3 nucleotides: TGTGCCAGCAGCGCCAAGCGGGGATCCTACGAGCAGTACTTC.

This chain links TRBV29-1 with TRBJ2-2, with TRBD1 matching over 9 bases. Unmatched junction bases numbered 8, after V lost 5 bases and J lost 4 bases. Germline V lookup: CDR1 SQVTM, CDR2 ANQGSEA. The CDR3 is made up of 15 amino acids. The CDR3 loop is CSVKTGTGFTGELFF. DNA for the CDR3: TGCAGCGTTAAAACCGGGACAGGGTTCACCGGGGAGCTGTTTTTT.

This clone was seen once. CDR3 sequence reads: CSIQAPTSYEQYF. The DNA for the CDR3 is TGCAGCATACAGGCCCCCACTTCCTACGAGCAGTACTTC. The chain employs TRBV29-1 and TRBJ2-7; TRBD1 is a possible D gene (5 bases). The germline CDR1 and CDR2 sequences are SQVTM and ANQGSEA. This CDR3 is 13 amino acids long. Trimming shortened V by 8 bases and J by 1 base, and 15 bases separated the two germline ends.

The chain joins TRBV27 to TRBJ1-2; 8 bases are a match to TRBD1. The CDR3 is made up of 14 amino acids. Per germline, CDR1 MNHEY and CDR2 SMNVEV (reference sequence). Trimming removed 7 bases from V and 7 bases from J; junction bases left unmatched: 11. CDR3: CASTRSGTGSGYTF. In DNA form, the CDR3 reads TGTGCCAGCACCCGGTCCGGGACAGGCTCTGGCTACACCTTC.

The chain employs TRBV7-7 and TRBJ1-1, with D uncertain. The germline CDR1 and CDR2 sequences are SSHAT and FNYEAQ (reference sequence). This CDR3 spans 13 amino acids. Deletions cut 1 base from V and 4 bases from J, with 7 bases between. The CDR3 DNA sequence: TGTGCCAGCAGCTTAGGTGTCGGCACTGAAGCTTTCTTT. Translating it yields CASSLGVGTEAFF.

CDR3 loop: CASSITTRSYNEQFF. In DNA form, the CDR3 reads TGTGCCAGTAGTATTACTACCCGCTCCTACAATGAGCAGTTCTTC. The chain employs TRBV19 and TRBJ2-1, with D unresolved. CDR3 length equals 15 residues. V was pared by 3 bases and J by 0 bases, with 9 bases between. Germline CDR1 reads LNHDA; CDR2 reads SQIVND (reference sequence).

This chain links TRBV23-1 with TRBJ1-1; D is ambiguous. TRBV23-1 is reported as an ORF; its role is uncertain. The V end was cut by 0 bases, the J end by 3 bases, with 14 bases between. The CDR3 runs 16 residues. CDR3 sequence reads: CASSQSIVLEDTEAFF. In DNA, the CDR3 is TGCGCCAGCAGTCAATCTATTGTCCTAGAGGACACTGAAGCTTTCTTT.

The chain carries TRBV7-9 and TRBJ1-1; 7 bases align to TRBD1. The junction had 11 bases not matched to a gene; V was cut back by 6 bases and J by 4 bases. Germline V lookup: CDR1 SEHNR, CDR2 FQNEAQ (reference sequence). The length of the CDR3 is 15 residues. The DNA for the CDR3 is TGTGCCAGCAGACCTACCGAACAGGGGAGCACTGAAGCTTTCTTT. This codes for CASRPTEQGSTEAFF.

CDR3 sequence reads: CASSQDRLAGVYEQYF. The CDR3 region has the DNA TGTGCCAGCAGCCAAGATCGTCTAGCGGGAGTCTACGAGCAGTACTTC. J is TRBJ2-7 and V is TRBV14; 10 nucleotides align to TRBD2. The length of the CDR3 is 16 residues. Germline V CDR1 and CDR2: SGHDN, FVKESK. Unmatched junction bases numbered 5, after V lost 0 bases and J lost 3 bases.

J is TRBJ1-1 and V is TRBV30; the match to TRBD1 covers 7 bases. V dropped 4 bases and J dropped 2; count of bases not matched to a gene: 10. CDR3 length: 15 amino acids. Germline V gene lookup returns CDR1 GTSNPN and CDR2 SVGIG (reference sequence). The CDR3 protein is CAWKKTGRRNTEAFF. The CDR3 DNA follows: TGTGCCTGGAAAAAGACAGGGAGAAGAAACACTGAAGCTTTCTTT.

The count of this clone is one. CDR3 region: CASRGPLAGGPRNEQFF. Here the CDR3 DNA reads TGCGCCAGCAGGGGCCCCTTAGCGGGAGGGCCGCGGAATGAGCAGTTCTTC. The chain is built from TRBV5-1 and TRBJ2-1; TRBD2 matches 11 bases. This CDR3 is 17 amino acids long. V shed 5 bases, J shed 7 bases, and the junction held 14 bases outside the gene matches. Germline CDR1 is SGHRS and CDR2 is YFSETQ.

This chain links TRBV30 with TRBJ2-1; D call uncertain. The length of the CDR3 is 16 residues. The ends were cut back, 0 bases at V and 2 bases at J, with 14 bases in the middle. CDR1 GTSNPN and CDR2 SVGIG come from the germline V gene (reference sequence). The CDR3 loop reads CAWSVLTPLAYNEQFF. In DNA, the CDR3 is TGTGCCTGGAGTGTTCTGACACCATTAGCCTACAATGAGCAGTTCTTC.

The rearrangement uses TRBV6-1 and TRBJ2-3; 9 bases fit TRBD2. Per germline, CDR1 MNHNS and CDR2 SASEGT. The CDR3 extends over 14 amino acids. V lost 4 bases and J lost 5; bases outside the gene matches: 4. DNA of the CDR3: TGTGCCAGCAGTGTCGCGGGGGGGCGAGATACGCAGTATTTT. Protein sequence: CASSVAGGRDTQYF.

The chain has TRBV11-2 and TRBJ1-3; D is possibly TRBD1 (6 bases). Looked up from germline, CDR1 is SGHAT and CDR2 is FQNNGV. This CDR3 is built from 15 residues. V lost 5 bases, J lost 1 base, and 12 bases lay in between. The CDR3 nucleotides read TGTGCCAGCAGCCGAGCCACAGGGTCTGGAAACACCATATATTTT. Encoded protein: CASSRATGSGNTIYF. The full variable domain, its missing parts supplied by reference TRBV11-2 and TRBJ1-3, is EAGVAQSPRYKIIEKRQSVAFWCNPISGHATLYWYQQILGQGPKLLIQFQNNGVVDDSQLPKDRFSAERLKGVDSTLKIQPAKLEDSAVYLCASSRATGSGNTIYFGEGSWLTVV.

V usage is TRBV5-6 and J usage is TRBJ2-2; 11 bases are a match to TRBD1. J gave up 0 bases and V 3 bases, and 1 base lay outside the gene matches. CDR3 length: 16 residues. Per the germline V gene, CDR1 is SGHDT and CDR2 is YYEEEE. Here the CDR3 DNA reads TGTGCCAGCAGCTCGGACAGGGGGCCGAACACCGGGGAGCTGTTTTTT. This translates into CASSSDRGPNTGELFF. Drawing the rest from reference TRBV5-6 and TRBJ2-2, the complete variable domain is DAGVTQSPTHLIKTRGQQVTLRCSPKSGHDTVSWYQQALGQGPQFIFQYYEEEERQRGNFPDRFSGHQFPNYSSELNVNALLLGDSALYLCASSSDRGPNTGELFFGEGSRLTVL.

The J gene is TRBJ2-4, the V gene TRBV7-9, with D possibly being TRBD1 (6 bases). V lost 5 bases to trimming and J lost 2 bases, with 13 bases between them. The CDR3 has 15 amino acids. In germline, CDR1 is SEHNR, CDR2 FQNEAQ (reference sequence). CDR3 protein: CASSPGDGSKNIQYF. Here the CDR3 DNA reads TGTGCCAGCAGCCCAGGGGACGGTTCCAAAAACATTCAGTACTTC. The full variable domain, rest sourced from reference TRBV7-9 and TRBJ2-4, is DTGVSQNPRHKITKRGQNVTFRCDPISEHNRLYWYRQTLGQGPEFLTYFQNEAQLEKSRLLSDRFSAERPKGSFSTLEIQRTEQGDSAMYLCASSPGDGSKNIQYFGAGTRLSVL.